A single sample gave rise to the 17 T cell receptor beta chains below, sequenced in a study of T cell changes during pregnancy in multiple sclerosis. Only in-frame clones appear in the TCRdb table, and some are missing; sequencing was by immunoSEQ multiplex PCR. The sample has more than 90,000 clones, about 92% seen once. The sample here was peripheral blood, taken in the first trimester of pregnancy. Receptors were obtained from a female donor with multiple sclerosis, enrolled in a pregnancy study.

V gene TRBV5-6 combines with J gene TRBJ2-3; no reliable D call. This CDR3 has 15 amino acids. V lost 0 bases to trimming and J lost 2 bases, with 10 bases between them. The germline gives CDR1 SGHDT, CDR2 YYEEEE. The CDR3 region has the DNA TGTGCCAGCAGCTTGGGTCCTAGAAACACAGATACGCAGTATTTT. Translation gives CASSLGPRNTDTQYF. The variable domain in full, completed from reference TRBV5-6 and TRBJ2-3, reads DAGVTQSPTHLIKTRGQQVTLRCSPKSGHDTVSWYQQALGQGPQFIFQYYEEEERQRGNFPDRFSGHQFPNYSSELNVNALLLGDSALYLCASSLGPRNTDTQYFGPGTRLTVL.

The chain recombines TRBV11-2 with TRBJ2-1; D is undetermined. This CDR3 has 13 amino acids. Germline V gene data show CDR1 as SGHAT and CDR2 as FQNNGV. Trimming removed 5 bases at V and 3 bases at J, with 8 bases between. CDR3 DNA: TGTGCCAGCAGCGTGGCAGTCTACAATGAGCAGTTCTTC. This codes for CASSVAVYNEQFF.

This chain links TRBV7-8 with TRBJ2-1, with 12 nucleotides matching TRBD1. Germline CDR1 SGHVS, CDR2 FQNEAQ. The V and J ends lost 5 bases and 5 bases, in that order; junction bases with no gene match: 4. The CDR3 runs to 15 residues. The CDR3 region has the DNA TGTGCCAGCAGCCGGGGACAGGGGGCCGACAATGAGCAGTTCTTC. Translated, it gives CASSRGQGADNEQFF.

The CDR3 DNA sequence: TGTGCCAGCAGCTTCGGACAGGGCTCCTACGAGCAGTACTTC. As protein: CASSFGQGSYEQYF. The chain is built from TRBV5-4 and TRBJ2-7; 8 bases agree with TRBD1. Losses at the gene ends were 2 bases for V and 0 bases for J; bases not matched to a gene: 1. Germline loops: CDR1 SGHNT, CDR2 YYREEE (reference sequence). The CDR3 loop spans 14 amino acids.

The V call is TRBV15, the J call TRBJ2-7; 8 bases agree with TRBD2. CDR1 and CDR2 from the germline V gene are LNHNV and YYDKDF (reference sequence). Trimming took 1 base from V and 0 from J; bases not matched to a gene: 5. The CDR3 length is 16 residues. The CDR3 here is CATSRASLADSYEQYF. CDR3 nucleotide sequence: TGTGCCACCAGCAGAGCCTCACTAGCGGACTCCTACGAGCAGTACTTC. The full variable domain, its missing parts supplied by reference TRBV15 and TRBJ2-7, is DAMVIQNPRYQVTQFGKPVTLSCSQTLNHNVMYWYQQKSSQAPKLLFHYYDKDFNNEADTPDNFQSRRPNTSFCFLDIRSPGLGDTAMYLCATSRASLADSYEQYFGPGTRLTVT.

This chain uses TRBV19 with TRBJ2-1; D perhaps matches TRBD2 (6 bases). The CDR3 contains 14 residues. V dropped 3 bases and J dropped 3 bases, with 9 bases sitting between them. Germline CDR1 and CDR2: LNHDA and SQIVND (reference sequence). CDR3 in amino acids: CASSMDSGYNEQFF. The DNA for the CDR3 is TGTGCCAGTAGTATGGATAGCGGCTACAATGAGCAGTTCTTC.

This clone was recorded only once. The chain uses TRBV11-2 and TRBJ1-2; no clear D gene. The CDR3 spans 13 residues. CDR1 and CDR2 (germline): SGHAT, FQNNGV. Trimming removed 1 base at V and 8 bases at J, with 11 bases between. The CDR3 DNA is TGTGCCAGCAGCTTAGGCGTGCGGGAAGGCTACACCTTC. Translation gives CASSLGVREGYTF.

Details on this clone: This sample also contains other DNA sequences that code for the same CDR3. The CDR3 is CASSSYYEQYF. Written as DNA, the CDR3 is TGTGCCAGCAGCTCCTACTACGAGCAGTACTTC. The chain is built from TRBV7-9 and TRBJ2-7; no definite D call. Trimming cost V 4 bases and J 3 bases, with 4 bases left between them. The CDR3 has 11 residues. The germline V gene encodes CDR1 SEHNR and CDR2 FQNEAQ (reference sequence).

J is TRBJ2-1 and V is TRBV6-1; 7 bases map to TRBD2. The CDR3 extends over 13 amino acids. V trimming: 5 bases; J trimming: 10 bases; junction bases outside the gene matches: 8. CDR1 is MNHNS, CDR2 SASEGT, per germline. Here the CDR3 reads CASSTLAEQEQFF. The DNA of the CDR3 is TGTGCCAGCAGTACCCTAGCGGAGCAAGAGCAGTTCTTC.

This clone was counted once. This sequence joins TRBV7-8 and TRBJ2-6, with 7 bases lining up with TRBD1. J lost 0 bases, V lost 4 bases, and 9 bases had no gene match. Germline values: CDR1 SGHVS, CDR2 FQNEAQ. This CDR3 spans 18 amino acids. Here the CDR3 DNA reads TGTGCCAGCAGCTCTCTGACAGGGCCAGTCTCTGGGGCCAACGTCCTGACTTTC. It encodes CASSSLTGPVSGANVLTF.

The rearrangement joins TRBV7-3 to TRBJ2-3, with a weak D call TRBD2 (7 bases). The CDR3 loop spans 15 amino acids. V lost 0 bases, J lost 4 bases, and 11 bases lay in between. The germline CDR1 and CDR2 sequences are SGHTA and FQGTGA. CDR3 protein: CASSLTGGAADTQYF. CDR3 DNA sequence: TGTGCCAGCAGCTTAACGGGGGGGGCCGCAGATACGCAGTATTTT.

The rearrangement joins TRBV5-8 to TRBJ2-7, with 15 bases lining up with TRBD2. Germline V lookup: CDR1 SGHTS, CDR2 YDEGEE. CDR3 length: 17 residues. Trimming at V came to 4 bases and at J to 6 bases, leaving 11 bases not matched to a gene. The CDR3 is CASSQGTSGRKLGEQYF. The DNA for the CDR3 is TGTGCCAGCAGCCAAGGGACTAGCGGGAGGAAGTTGGGCGAGCAGTACTTC.

The V gene is TRBV25-1, the J gene TRBJ1-1; D uncertain. Germline V CDR1 and CDR2: MGHDK, SYGVNS. CDR3 size: 13 residues. The V and J ends lost 6 bases and 4 bases respectively, with 12 bases between them. CDR3 nucleotide sequence: TGTGCCAGCAGCCCGAGCCCGGGCACTGAAGCTTTCTTT. Its translation is CASSPSPGTEAFF.

The J gene is TRBJ2-7, the V gene TRBV6-5; 7 bases are shared with TRBD2. V trimming: 7 bases; J trimming: 4 bases; junction bases outside the gene matches: 13. The germline V gene encodes CDR1 MNHEY and CDR2 SVGAGI. The CDR3 has 15 residues. The CDR3 loop is CASIDRGEGRYEQYF. DNA of the CDR3: TGTGCCAGCATCGACCGAGGGGAGGGTCGGTACGAGCAGTACTTC.

DNA of the CDR3: TGCGCCAGCAGCCCTAGGACTAGCGGGAGCACAGATACGCAGTATTTT. Translating it yields CASSPRTSGSTDTQYF. The chain links TRBV5-1 to TRBJ2-3; 11 nucleotides agree with TRBD2. Germline-derived CDR1 and CDR2 are SGHRS and YFSETQ. The CDR3 extends over 16 amino acids. V lost 4 bases, J lost 0 bases, and 4 bases stayed unmatched.

The chain joins TRBV10-3 to TRBJ1-5; weak D call: TRBD1 (6 bases). The germline V gene encodes CDR1 ENHRY and CDR2 SYGVKD. The V and J ends lost 6 bases and 3 bases respectively, with 9 bases between them. The CDR3 has 13 amino acids. CDR3 DNA: TGTGCCATCAGGGACAGATCCAATCAGCCCCAGCATTTT. This sequence encodes CAIRDRSNQPQHF.

The genes are TRBV12-5 and TRBJ2-1; tentative D call: TRBD1 (7 bases). The CDR3 contains 12 residues. Germline CDR1 is LGHNT and CDR2 is FRNRAP. The V end was cut by 7 bases, the J end by 9 bases, with 13 bases between. The CDR3 DNA reads TGTGCTAGTGCGGCAGGGGGAGGTGAGCAGTTCTTC. Translation gives CASAAGGGEQFF.